Listed here are 10 T cell receptor beta chains from one sample, sequenced in a study of identical twins. Each CDR3 protein is one row after TCRdb ran MiXCR on the 5' RACE reads. The data contain just over 450,000 distinct CDR3 sequences, 14% of them seen just once; the ten biggest clones take up 0.52%. The same sample was also studied in work on yellow fever vaccine responses in identical twins.

Sequencing used CD4+ T cells sorted from blood. These receptors all come from a young woman in good health.

In its sample, this clonotype was seen a few times. The chain joins TRBV4-2 to TRBJ2-3; 9 bases match TRBD2. The CDR3 length is 17 residues. Losses at the gene ends were 1 base for V and 0 bases for J; bases not matched to a gene: 5. Germline V gene data show CDR1 as LGHNA and CDR2 as YNFKEQ. CDR3 sequence reads: CASSQAGTSPSTDTQYF. The CDR3 DNA sequence: TGTGCCAGCAGCCAAGCGGGGACTAGCCCGAGCACAGATACGCAGTATTTT.

This clonotype has at least ten counts. The chain is built from TRBV3-1 and TRBJ2-7, with no clear D. V was pared by 4 bases and J by 2 bases, with 12 bases between. CDR3 length: 14 residues. Per germline, CDR1 LGHDT and CDR2 YNNKEL (reference sequence). The CDR3 sequence is CASSLSLRPYEQYF. In DNA, the CDR3 is TGTGCCAGCAGCCTAAGCCTTAGACCCTACGAGCAGTACTTC.

This clonotype occurred a few times. This sequence joins TRBV7-2 and TRBJ2-7; the match to TRBD2 covers 7 bases. The CDR3 loop spans 14 amino acids. In germline, CDR1 is SGHTA, CDR2 FQGNSA. J gave up 3 bases and V 5 bases, and 7 bases lay outside the gene matches. The CDR3, as DNA: TGTGCCAGCAGCCCCCGCCCGGGGGGCTACGAGCAGTACTTC. Translation: CASSPRPGGYEQYF.

The chain combines TRBV3-1 with TRBJ2-3, with D perhaps matching TRBD2 (6 bases). The CDR3 is 12 amino acids. Trimming stripped 2 bases from V and 8 bases from J, with 8 bases between. Germline assignment: CDR1 LGHDT and CDR2 YNNKEL (reference sequence). For the CDR3, the DNA is TGTGCCAGCAGCCAACTGGAGGGTACGCAGTATTTT. This codes for CASSQLEGTQYF.

The gene calls are TRBV20-1 and TRBJ2-1; 12 bases are a match to TRBD2. The CDR3 covers 14 residues. The J segment lost 13 bases and the V segment lost 1 base, leaving 8 bases of the junction unmatched. Germline V gene sequence: CDR1 DFQATT, CDR2 SNEGSKA (reference sequence). The CDR3 protein is CSARVASGGVQQFF. CDR3 nucleotide sequence: TGCAGTGCTAGAGTCGCTAGCGGGGGGGTTCAACAGTTCTTC.

Many counts were recorded for this clonotype. This chain links TRBV5-1 with TRBJ2-3; 7 bases agree with TRBD2. CDR1 is SGHRS, CDR2 YFSETQ, per germline. The J segment lost 4 bases and the V segment lost 4 bases, leaving 9 bases of the junction unmatched. This CDR3 is built from 15 residues. Here the CDR3 DNA reads TGCGCCAGCAGCATAGGGCGGGAGCGGTCAGATACGCAGTATTTT. Translating it yields CASSIGRERSDTQYF.

This clonotype was observed a few times. This chain uses TRBV3-1 with TRBJ2-3; TRBD2 aligns across 10 bases. This CDR3 has 17 residues. V was pared by 4 bases and J by 3 bases, with 10 bases of the junction left unmatched. CDR1 LGHDT and CDR2 YNNKEL come from the germline V gene (reference sequence). The CDR3: CASSLRTSGGATDTQYF. The CDR3 region has the DNA TGTGCCAGCAGCCTCCGGACTAGCGGCGGGGCAACAGATACGCAGTATTTT.

This clonotype showed up many times. The chain uses TRBV11-2 and TRBJ2-7; D is unresolved. Between the trimmed V and J ends, which lost 1 base and 3 bases, there was a span of 4 bases. The germline V gene has CDR1 SGHAT and CDR2 FQNNGV. There are 12 residues in the CDR3. CDR3 nucleotides: TGTGCCAGCAGCTTAGCTCACTACGAGCAGTACTTC. It translates to CASSLAHYEQYF.

This clonotype was seen only a few times. The chain couples TRBV7-9 to TRBJ1-1; 7 nucleotides agree with TRBD1. This CDR3 is built from 15 residues. Germline-derived CDR1 and CDR2 are SEHNR and FQNEAQ (reference sequence). V trimming: 5 bases; J trimming: 2 bases; junction bases outside the gene matches: 8. The CDR3 nucleotides are TGTGCCAGCAGCCCACTGGGACAGCCTAACACTGAAGCTTTCTTT. Translation gives CASSPLGQPNTEAFF.

This chain links TRBV6-1 with TRBJ2-3, with D unresolved. The CDR3 is made up of 14 amino acids. Germline V gives CDR1 MNHNS, CDR2 SASEGT. The V gene lost 5 bases and the J gene lost 0 bases, with 9 bases spanning the gap. The CDR3 DNA is TGTGCCAGCAGTCCAGGCAGGAGCACAGATACGCAGTATTTT. Translation gives CASSPGRSTDTQYF.